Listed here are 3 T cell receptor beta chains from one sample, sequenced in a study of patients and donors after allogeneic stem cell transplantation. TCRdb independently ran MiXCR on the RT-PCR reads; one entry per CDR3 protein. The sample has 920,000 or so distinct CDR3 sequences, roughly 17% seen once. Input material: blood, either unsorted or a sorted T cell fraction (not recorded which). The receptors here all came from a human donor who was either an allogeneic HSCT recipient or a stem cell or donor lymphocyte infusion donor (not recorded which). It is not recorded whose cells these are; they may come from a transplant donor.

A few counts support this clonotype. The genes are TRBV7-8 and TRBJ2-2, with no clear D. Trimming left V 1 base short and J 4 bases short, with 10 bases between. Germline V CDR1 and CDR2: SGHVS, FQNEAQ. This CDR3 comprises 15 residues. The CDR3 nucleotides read TGTGCCAGCAGCTTAGACCGGGTTCCCACCGGGGAGCTGTTTTTT. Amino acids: CASSLDRVPTGELFF. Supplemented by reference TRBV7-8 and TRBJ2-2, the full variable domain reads GAGVSQSPRYKVAKRGQDVALRCDPISGHVSLFWYQQALGQGPEFLTYFQNEAQLDKSGLPSDRFFAERPEGSVSTLKIQRTQQEDSAVYLCASSLDRVPTGELFFGEGSRLTVL.

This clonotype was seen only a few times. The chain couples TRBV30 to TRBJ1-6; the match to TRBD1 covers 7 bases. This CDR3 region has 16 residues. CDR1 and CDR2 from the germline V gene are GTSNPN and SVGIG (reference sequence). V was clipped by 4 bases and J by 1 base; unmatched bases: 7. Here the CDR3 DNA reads TGTGCCTGGATCCCGGCAGGGGGGTCCTATAATTCACCCCTCCACTTT. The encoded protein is CAWIPAGGSYNSPLHF.

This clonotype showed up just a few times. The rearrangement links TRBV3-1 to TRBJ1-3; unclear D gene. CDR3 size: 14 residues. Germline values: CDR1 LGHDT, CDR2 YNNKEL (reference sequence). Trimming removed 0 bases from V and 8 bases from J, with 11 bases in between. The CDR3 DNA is TGTGCCAGCAGCCAAGATATTACGGGAGACACCATATATTTT. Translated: CASSQDITGDTIYF. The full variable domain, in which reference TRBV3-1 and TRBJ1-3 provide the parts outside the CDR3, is DTAVSQTPKYLVTQMGNDKSIKCEQNLGHDTMYWYKQDSKKFLKIMFSYNNKELIINETVPNRFSPKSPDKAHLNLHINSLELGDSAVYFCASSQDITGDTIYFGEGSWLTVV.